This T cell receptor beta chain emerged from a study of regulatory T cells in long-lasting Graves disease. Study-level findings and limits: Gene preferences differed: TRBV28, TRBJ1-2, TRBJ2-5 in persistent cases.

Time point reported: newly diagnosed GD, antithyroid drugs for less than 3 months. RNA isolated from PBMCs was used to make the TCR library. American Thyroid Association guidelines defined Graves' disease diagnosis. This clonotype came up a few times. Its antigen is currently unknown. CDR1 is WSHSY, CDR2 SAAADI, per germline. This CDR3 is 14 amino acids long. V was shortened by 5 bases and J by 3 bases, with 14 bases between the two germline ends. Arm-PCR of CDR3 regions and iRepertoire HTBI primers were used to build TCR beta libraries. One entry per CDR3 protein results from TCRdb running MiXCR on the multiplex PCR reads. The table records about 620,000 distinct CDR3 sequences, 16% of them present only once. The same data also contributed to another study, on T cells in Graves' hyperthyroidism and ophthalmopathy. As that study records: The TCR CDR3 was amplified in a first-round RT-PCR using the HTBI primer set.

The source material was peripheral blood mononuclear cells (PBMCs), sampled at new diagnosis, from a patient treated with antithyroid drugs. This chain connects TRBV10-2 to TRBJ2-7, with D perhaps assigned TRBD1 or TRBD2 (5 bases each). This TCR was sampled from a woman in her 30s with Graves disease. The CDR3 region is CASSKPGTYYEQYF. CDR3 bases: TGCGCCAGCAGTAAACCCGGGACCTACTACGAGCAGTACTTC.